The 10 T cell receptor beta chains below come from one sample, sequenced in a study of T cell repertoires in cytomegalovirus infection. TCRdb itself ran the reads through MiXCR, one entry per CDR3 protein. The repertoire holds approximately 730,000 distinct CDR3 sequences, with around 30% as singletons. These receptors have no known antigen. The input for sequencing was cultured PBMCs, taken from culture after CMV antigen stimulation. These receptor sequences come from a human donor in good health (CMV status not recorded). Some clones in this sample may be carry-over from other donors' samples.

The DNA of the CDR3 is TGTGCCAGCAGTTACTCTCAGGGGGCAGGTGGCTACACCTTC. As protein: CASSYSQGAGGYTF. The chain is built from TRBV6-6 and TRBJ1-2, with 8 bases fitting TRBD1. CDR1 and CDR2 from the germline V gene are MNHNY and SVGAGI (reference sequence). CDR3 size: 14 residues. V lost 0 bases and J lost 7; bases outside the gene matches: 4.

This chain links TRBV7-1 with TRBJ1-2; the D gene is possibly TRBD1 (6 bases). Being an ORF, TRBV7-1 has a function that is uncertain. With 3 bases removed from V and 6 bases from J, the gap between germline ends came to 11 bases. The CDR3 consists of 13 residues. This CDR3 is CASSSSDRDGYTF. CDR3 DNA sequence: TGTGCCAGCAGCTCTTCGGACAGAGATGGCTACACCTTC.

The CDR3: CASSQAGAGRETQYF. CDR3 in DNA: TGTGCCAGCAGCCAGGCTGGGGCCGGAAGGGAGACCCAGTACTTC. This chain connects TRBV3-1 to TRBJ2-5; D perhaps matches TRBD1 (5 bases). From germline, CDR1 is LGHDT and CDR2 YNNKEL (reference sequence). This CDR3 is built from 15 residues. Trimming cost V 3 bases and J 5 bases, with 16 bases left between them.

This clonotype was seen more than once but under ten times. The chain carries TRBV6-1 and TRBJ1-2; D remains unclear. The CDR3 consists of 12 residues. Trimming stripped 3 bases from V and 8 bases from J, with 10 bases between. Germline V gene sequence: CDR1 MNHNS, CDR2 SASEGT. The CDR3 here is CASSETLGGYTF. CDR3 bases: TGTGCCAGCAGTGAGACCCTGGGGGGCTACACCTTC.

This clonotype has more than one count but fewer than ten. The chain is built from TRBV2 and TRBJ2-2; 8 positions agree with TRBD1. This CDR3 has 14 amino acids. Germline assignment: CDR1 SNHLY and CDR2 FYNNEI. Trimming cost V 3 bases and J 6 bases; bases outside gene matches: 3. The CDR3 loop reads CASSDRGLAGELFF. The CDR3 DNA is TGTGCCAGCAGTGACAGGGGGCTAGCCGGGGAGCTGTTTTTT.

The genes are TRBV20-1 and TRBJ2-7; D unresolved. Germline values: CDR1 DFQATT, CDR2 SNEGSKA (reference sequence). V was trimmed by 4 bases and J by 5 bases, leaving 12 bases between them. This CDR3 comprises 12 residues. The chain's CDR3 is CSAIPGSHEQYF. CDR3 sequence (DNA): TGCAGTGCTATTCCCGGGTCCCACGAGCAGTACTTC.

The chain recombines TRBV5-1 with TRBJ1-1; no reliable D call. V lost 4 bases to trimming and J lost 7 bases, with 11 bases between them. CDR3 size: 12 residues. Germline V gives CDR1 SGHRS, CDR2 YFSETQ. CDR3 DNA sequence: TGCGCCAGCAGCAAAGAGAGGGATGAAGCTTTCTTT. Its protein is CASSKERDEAFF.

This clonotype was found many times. The CDR3: CASSLARAFTDTQYF. The CDR3 DNA is TGTGCCAGCAGCTTAGCACGGGCCTTCACAGATACGCAGTATTTT. The rearrangement links TRBV7-8 to TRBJ2-3; D is undetermined. The CDR3 totals 15 residues. Germline loops: CDR1 SGHVS, CDR2 FQNEAQ. Trimming took off 0 bases at V and 2 bases at J, with 9 bases between the two ends.

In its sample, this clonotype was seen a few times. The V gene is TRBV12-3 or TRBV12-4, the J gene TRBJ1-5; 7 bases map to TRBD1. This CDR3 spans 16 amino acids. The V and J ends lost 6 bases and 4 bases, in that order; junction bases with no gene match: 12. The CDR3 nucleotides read TGTGCCAGCAGCCAGGGGACGACAGGGAAAAATCAGCCCCAGCATTTT. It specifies CASSQGTTGKNQPQHF.

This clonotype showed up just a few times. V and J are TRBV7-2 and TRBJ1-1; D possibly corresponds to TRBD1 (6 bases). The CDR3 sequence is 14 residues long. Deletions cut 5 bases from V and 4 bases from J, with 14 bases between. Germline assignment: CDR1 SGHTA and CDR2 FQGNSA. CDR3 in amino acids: CASSIRQVGTEAFF. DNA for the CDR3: TGTGCCAGCAGCATACGACAGGTCGGCACTGAAGCTTTCTTT.